These 23 T cell receptor beta chains were sequenced from one sample in a study of regulatory T cells in long-lasting Graves disease (dated by TCRdb to about 2021). Libraries came from multiplex PCR. These reads were obtained on an Illumina HiSeq 4000. CDR3 regions were amplified by Arm-PCR with iRepertoire HTBI primers to construct TCR beta libraries. TCRdb applied fastp at Q25 and MiXCR to the public reads, then kept only in-frame beta chains. Every entry covers one CDR3 protein and lists the most common genes and DNA from its rows. The sample data list hundreds of thousands of distinct CDR3 sequences, and about 15% of these were observed just once. The top ten hold more than 15% of the sample. The time point label on this specimen signifies: newly diagnosed GD, antithyroid drugs for less than 3 months. For both TCR sequencing and RNA sequencing, RNA was extracted from PBMCs using TRIzol. This sample also appeared in a second study, on T cells in Graves' hyperthyroidism and ophthalmopathy.

Sequenced material: peripheral blood mononuclear cells (PBMCs), taken at new diagnosis, from a patient treated with antithyroid drugs. Every receptor here comes from a woman in her 30s with Graves disease. Donor details come from another sample of the same person, matched by shared clones.

This clonotype was seen ten or more times. V is TRBV28 and J is TRBJ2-5, with 7 nucleotides matching TRBD2. CDR3 length: 13 residues. V trimming: 5 bases; J trimming: 5 bases; junction bases outside the gene matches: 5. Germline values: CDR1 MDHEN, CDR2 SYDVKM. The chain's CDR3 is CASSPSGIETQYF. The CDR3 nucleotides read TGTGCCAGCAGTCCCAGCGGGATTGAGACCCAGTACTTC.

This clonotype has only a few counts. The chain couples TRBV4-1 to TRBJ2-7; D possibly corresponds to TRBD1 (5 bases). Trimming cost V 4 bases and J 0 bases, with 13 bases left between them. Germline assignment: CDR1 MGHRA and CDR2 YSYEKL. The CDR3 has 15 residues. CDR3 sequence: CASSRTVDSSYEQYF. The CDR3 bases are TGCGCCAGCAGCCGAACTGTAGACAGCTCCTACGAGCAGTACTTC.

The chain couples TRBV18 to TRBJ2-7; D possibly corresponds to TRBD1 (7 bases). V gave up 3 bases and J gave up 2 bases, with 14 bases separating them. Germline loops: CDR1 KGHSH, CDR2 LQKENI. The CDR3 consists of 15 residues. The CDR3 DNA is TGTGCCAGCTCACCCCCGACAGGGACTGCCTACGAGCAGTACTTC. Encoded protein: CASSPPTGTAYEQYF.

The chain links TRBV18 to TRBJ1-4; perhaps TRBD1 as D (6 bases). Germline values: CDR1 KGHSH, CDR2 LQKENI. The length of the CDR3 is 14 residues. The V gene lost 0 bases and the J gene lost 7 bases, with 9 bases spanning the gap. CDR3 loop: CASSPPSGAEKLFF. In nucleotides, the CDR3 is TGTGCCAGCTCACCACCATCAGGGGCTGAAAAACTGTTTTTT.

The CDR3, as DNA: TGTGCCAGCAGCCCTCACAGGGTAAACACCGGGGAGCTGTTTTTT. Its protein is CASSPHRVNTGELFF. The J gene is TRBJ2-2, the V gene TRBV7-8; tentative D call: TRBD1 (6 bases). The CDR3 loop spans 15 amino acids. With 5 bases removed from V and 2 bases from J, the gap between germline ends came to 12 bases. Germline values: CDR1 SGHVS, CDR2 FQNEAQ.

The chain has TRBV18 and TRBJ1-2; no reliable D call. Germline V gives CDR1 KGHSH, CDR2 LQKENI. Trimming took off 3 bases at V and 4 bases at J, with 15 bases between the two ends. The CDR3 spans 15 residues. The CDR3 region has the DNA TGTGCCAGCTCACCTCCCGCAAACACGGGCTATGGCTACACCTTC. The encoded protein is CASSPPANTGYGYTF.

In its sample, this clonotype was seen a few times. The chain joins TRBV3-1 to TRBJ1-1; the D is unclear. The V gene lost 3 bases and the J gene lost 6 bases, with 11 bases spanning the gap. This CDR3 contains 13 residues. Germline CDR1 and CDR2: LGHDT and YNNKEL (reference sequence). In nucleotides, the CDR3 is TGTGCCAGCAGCCAGGATTATATCCCTGAAGCTTTCTTT. It codes for CASSQDYIPEAFF.

This clonotype was detected many times. The chain employs TRBV12-3 or TRBV12-4 and TRBJ2-2; D call uncertain. Trimming stripped 4 bases from V and 2 bases from J, with 14 bases between. The CDR3 sequence is 16 residues long. This CDR3 reads CASSSNRGRNTGELFF. The CDR3 nucleotides are TGTGCCAGCAGTTCCAACAGAGGACGAAACACCGGGGAGCTGTTTTTT.

This chain connects TRBV27 to TRBJ2-5; a weak D match, TRBD1 (6 bases). The CDR3 is 15 residues long. Germline CDR1 reads MNHEY; CDR2 reads SMNVEV (reference sequence). V lost 0 bases, J lost 2 bases, and 10 bases lay in between. The CDR3 sequence: CASSLSRTEQETQYF. Written as DNA, the CDR3 is TGTGCCAGCAGTTTATCGCGGACAGAACAAGAGACCCAGTACTTC.

The chain recombines TRBV30 with TRBJ1-2; possible D gene TRBD1, 5 bases. Trimming left V 0 bases short and J 6 bases short, with 11 bases between. The CDR3 is 13 residues long. Germline CDR1 is GTSNPN and CDR2 is SVGIG (reference sequence). CDR3 nucleotide sequence: TGTGCCTGGAGTGTGGGGGTGTCGGATGGCTACACCTTC. Translated: CAWSVGVSDGYTF.

This clonotype was observed many times. One end of the junction does not line up with germline, which may come from a read error. The gene calls are TRBV5-1 and TRBJ2-1; TRBD2 agrees at 7 bases. The length of the CDR3 is 14 residues. Germline V lookup: CDR1 SGHRS, CDR2 YFSETQ. The CDR3 reads CASSSRENGNEQFF. The CDR3 DNA is TGTGCCAGCAGCTCGCGGGAGAACGGCAATGAGCAGTTCTTC. Using reference TRBV5-1 and TRBJ2-1 for the parts outside the CDR3, the full variable domain is KAGVTQTPRYLIKTRGQQVTLSCSPISGHRSVSWYQQTPGQGLQFLFEYFSETQRNKGNFPGRFSGRQFSNSRSEMNVSTLELGDSALYLCASSSRENGNEQFFGPGTRLTVL.

This clonotype was detected only a few times. The CDR3 region has the DNA TGTGCCAGCAGCCGGACACTTTACTACGAGCAGTACTTC. This codes for CASSRTLYYEQYF. This chain uses TRBV14 with TRBJ2-7; tentatively, D is TRBD1 (5 bases). V shed 4 bases and J shed 3 bases, with 10 bases lying between them. Germline V gene sequence: CDR1 SGHDN, CDR2 FVKESK. CDR3 length: 13 residues.

This clonotype was detected a few times. The rearrangement joins TRBV9 to TRBJ2-5; unclear D gene. V was pared by 0 bases and J by 2 bases, with 14 bases between. Germline CDR1 SGDLS, CDR2 YYNGEE. This CDR3 region has 16 residues. CDR3 in amino acids: CASSVAMSLSQETQYF. The CDR3 DNA follows: TGTGCCAGCAGCGTAGCAATGTCACTCTCACAAGAGACCCAGTACTTC.

This clonotype has more than one count but fewer than ten. The V and J genes are TRBV7-2 and TRBJ1-1; 7 positions agree with TRBD1. Germline loops: CDR1 SGHTA, CDR2 FQGNSA. J gave up 2 bases and V 2 bases, and 17 bases lay outside the gene matches. The length of the CDR3 is 19 residues. Here the CDR3 DNA reads TGTGCCAGCAGCTTAAAACCTCTCACTATGGACAGGAGAAACACTGAAGCTTTCTTT. This encodes CASSLKPLTMDRRNTEAFF.

Only a few counts were recorded for this clonotype. The gene calls are TRBV12-5 and TRBJ1-1; D possibly corresponds to TRBD1 (5 bases). The CDR3 runs to 12 residues. V was trimmed by 7 bases and J by 6 bases, leaving 12 bases between them. CDR1 and CDR2 (germline): LGHNT, FRNRAP. The CDR3 DNA is TGTGCTAGTGCCCAGGGTAGAGCTGAAGCTTTCTTT. Translated: CASAQGRAEAFF.

There are many counts of this clonotype. This chain links TRBV28 with TRBJ1-5, with D possibly matching TRBD1 (5 bases). This CDR3 contains 15 residues. Germline V CDR1 and CDR2: MDHEN, SYDVKM. V was pared by 2 bases and J by 6 bases, with 14 bases between. The CDR3 nucleotides read TGTGCCAGCAGTTTAGGGGCCCCAGGGCCTCAGCCCCAGCATTTT. Protein: CASSLGAPGPQPQHF.

CDR3 nucleotides: TGTGCCAGCAGCCAACTGAGCACAGATACGCAGTATTTT. It translates to CASSQLSTDTQYF. The V gene is TRBV3-1, the J gene TRBJ2-3; D is unclear. CDR3 length equals 13 residues. Germline V gene sequence: CDR1 LGHDT, CDR2 YNNKEL (reference sequence). The V and J ends lost 2 bases and 0 bases respectively, with 3 bases between them.

This clonotype was seen repeatedly, ten times or more. The V call is TRBV7-8, the J call TRBJ1-1; the match to TRBD1 covers 9 bases. With V trimmed by 5 bases and J by 4 bases, 8 bases remained unmatched. CDR1 and CDR2 from the germline V gene are SGHVS and FQNEAQ. CDR3 length: 15 amino acids. The CDR3 loop reads CASSRRDRVGTEAFF. The CDR3 nucleotides read TGTGCCAGCAGCCGCCGGGACAGGGTCGGCACTGAAGCTTTCTTT.

Ten or more counts support this clonotype. The chain couples TRBV30 to TRBJ2-7; D is uncertain. Per germline, CDR1 GTSNPN and CDR2 SVGIG (reference sequence). V lost 2 bases and J lost 3, with 11 bases in between. The CDR3 has 13 residues. The CDR3 region is CAWSSQILYEQYF. CDR3 bases: TGTGCCTGGAGTAGCCAGATCCTCTACGAGCAGTACTTC.

J is TRBJ1-3 and V is TRBV14; the D gene is possibly TRBD1 (5 bases). Trimming cost V 3 bases and J 2 bases, with 8 bases left between them. Per germline, CDR1 SGHDN and CDR2 FVKESK. CDR3 size: 14 residues. CDR3 in DNA: TGTGCCAGCAGCCAGGGGACGGCTGGAAACACCATATATTTT. It translates to CASSQGTAGNTIYF. Combining the CDR3 with reference TRBV14 and TRBJ1-3 gives the whole variable domain EAGVTQFPSHSVIEKGQTVTLRCDPISGHDNLYWYRRVMGKEIKFLLHFVKESKQDESGMPNNRFLAERTGGTYSTLKVQPAELEDSGVYFCASSQGTAGNTIYFGEGSWLTVV.

J is TRBJ2-6 and V is TRBV5-1; possible D gene TRBD2, 6 bases. Germline-derived CDR1 and CDR2 are SGHRS and YFSETQ. The V gene lost 0 bases and the J gene lost 1 base, with 14 bases spanning the gap. The CDR3 is made up of 18 amino acids. CDR3 sequence (DNA): TGCGCCAGCAGCTTGGATCGGGGTGCGGGATCTGGGGCCAACGTCCTGACTTTC. Translating gives CASSLDRGAGSGANVLTF.

This clonotype was picked up many times. The gene calls are TRBV28 and TRBJ2-1; weak D call: TRBD2 (8 bases). Germline assignment: CDR1 MDHEN and CDR2 SYDVKM. CDR3 size: 20 residues. V gave up 6 bases and J gave up 6 bases, with 33 bases separating them. The CDR3 nucleotides read TGTGCCAGCAGCAACGGGAGGGGGCCCATCGGGCCCCGCCGGAGCAATGAGCAGTTCTTC. It specifies CASSNGRGPIGPRRSNEQFF.

The table lists this clonotype with many counts. The CDR3 bases are TGTGCCAGCAGGGGGGAGGGTGCATTGGCGGATCGGCCCCAGCATTTT. Its protein is CASRGEGALADRPQHF. The chain links TRBV2 to TRBJ1-5; weak D call: TRBD1 (5 bases). V dropped 6 bases and J dropped 9 bases, with 24 bases sitting between them. The CDR3 consists of 16 residues. Germline loops: CDR1 SNHLY, CDR2 FYNNEI.